This paragraph covers one T cell receptor (beta chain) sequence. Its specificity is not known. This sample stems from a study of cytomegalovirus exposure and HLA in healthy donors. Overall study findings and caveats: In a later analysis, TCR beta V- and J-gene trimming was associated with a missense DCLRE1C variant.

Germline assignment: CDR1 SGHRS and CDR2 YFSETQ. V was shortened by 2 bases and J by 6 bases, with 17 bases between the two germline ends. The CDR3 has 15 residues. PCR employed 60 Vbeta and 13 Jbeta primers. Sequencing used immunoSEQ multiplex PCR; TCRdb keeps in-frame clones, though not all of them. The repertoire holds about 280,000 clones, with 80% to 90% as singletons. The chain uses TRBV5-1 and TRBJ1-2, with D possibly matching TRBD1 (5 bases). Sample: PBMCs. This receptor was obtained from a woman younger than 30 in good health and CMV-seronegative. CDR3 in amino acids: CASSFQELTGDGYTF. Written as DNA, the CDR3 is TGCGCCAGCAGCTTTCAGGAATTAACAGGTGATGGCTACACCTTC.